This T cell receptor (beta chain) is from a study of T-cell reconstitution after alpha-beta-depleted transplantation in children. V lost 5 bases to trimming and J lost 2 bases, with 18 bases between them. The germline V gene encodes CDR1 SGHTA and CDR2 FQGNSA. CDR3 size: 16 residues. Library preparation (for TCRbeta) was performed with unique molecular identifiers. TCRdb analysed the PCR reads with MiXCR anew, one entry per CDR3 protein. The sample has about 610,000 distinct CDR3 sequences; about 10% are singletons. The chain recombines TRBV7-2 with TRBJ2-5; no reliable D call. The receptor comes from a human donor who donated a stem cell graft to a child with acute myeloid leukemia. The sequencing used PBMCs from the stem cell graft donor, collected from the stem cell graft. In nucleotides, the CDR3 is TGTGCCAGCAGCCCCGGGCTCGGTTCCTTTCAAGAGACCCAGTACTTC. This sequence encodes CASSPGLGSFQETQYF.